This TCR beta chain originates from a study of blood T cells in healthy people across ages. The authors ran a second PCR of about 6 to 12 cycles using a sample-barcoded 5' primer and a J-beta primer mix. The template-switch adaptor was a 5' adaptor with 12 random nucleotides. It tagged each cDNA molecule. A single record per CDR3 protein comes from TCRdb applying MiXCR to the 5' RACE reads. The data hold 920,000 or so distinct CDR3 sequences, with 35% to 50% observed a single time. Study-wide results and limits: Donor CMV infection status was unknown, possibly confounding age-related changes in expanded clonotypes. Among T cells, TCR beta diversity per million cells dropped roughly linearly as age rose.

Concerning this clonotype: Antigen: not known.

In germline, CDR1 is SQVTM, CDR2 ANQGSEA. This CDR3 region has 11 residues. V lost 4 bases to trimming and J lost 6 bases, with 8 bases between them. Isolation yielded PBMCs, at least 7 million per sample, in every case. Sequencing used blood. This receptor was obtained from a woman aged 55 to 70 in good health. The chain recombines TRBV29-1 with TRBJ2-3; D gene ambiguous. DNA for the CDR3: TGCAGCGTTGCGCAGGTCGATACGCAGTATTTT. It yields the protein CSVAQVDTQYF.